A single sample is the source of the 27 T cell receptor beta chains below, sequenced in a study of cytomegalovirus exposure and HLA in healthy donors. PCR amplification relied on 60 Vbeta primers (plus 13 Jbeta primers). Generated by immunoSEQ multiplex PCR, the TCRdb table keeps only in-frame clones and is missing some. Its table lists 220,000 or so clones. The specimen was PBMCs. The receptors were gathered from a girl aged 2 to 10 in good health and CMV-seropositive.

The rearrangement links TRBV6-5 to TRBJ2-7, with D perhaps TRBD1 (8 bases). V gave up 7 bases and J gave up 3 bases, with 19 bases separating them. This CDR3 has 15 residues. Germline loops: CDR1 MNHEY, CDR2 SVGAGI. CDR3 sequence reads: CASNTATGGDYEQYF. The CDR3 nucleotides are TGTGCCAGCAATACCGCTACAGGGGGGGACTACGAGCAGTACTTC.

This sequence joins TRBV19 and TRBJ2-3; maybe TRBD2 (5 bases). CDR1 LNHDA and CDR2 SQIVND come from the germline V gene (reference sequence). Trimming removed 1 base at V and 4 bases at J, with 15 bases between. The CDR3 totals 16 residues. CDR3 protein: CASSIGSTRGADTQYF. CDR3 DNA sequence: TGTGCCAGTAGTATAGGCAGCACTAGAGGTGCAGATACGCAGTATTTT.

The gene calls are TRBV18 and TRBJ2-7, with TRBD2 as a possible D gene (6 bases). The CDR3 spans 18 residues. The germline V gene encodes CDR1 KGHSH and CDR2 LQKENI. V dropped 0 bases and J dropped 4 bases, with 22 bases sitting between them. The DNA of the CDR3 is TGTGCCAGCTCACCACCTCCGGGCGGGACCTACCCAAATTACGAGCAGTACTTC. It translates to CASSPPPGGTYPNYEQYF.

The V call is TRBV6-1, the J call TRBJ1-1; weak D call: TRBD1 (6 bases). The V gene lost 1 base and the J gene lost 5 bases, with 11 bases spanning the gap. Germline CDR1 MNHNS, CDR2 SASEGT. The CDR3 sequence is 14 residues long. This CDR3 reads CASSEDRVWTEAFF. For the CDR3, the DNA is TGTGCCAGCAGTGAAGACAGGGTCTGGACTGAAGCTTTCTTT.

The V gene is TRBV5-4, the J gene TRBJ2-7, with a possible D match to TRBD2 (5 bases). The germline V gene has CDR1 SGHNT and CDR2 YYREEE (reference sequence). The ends were cut back, 6 bases at V and 5 bases at J, with 18 bases in the middle. This CDR3 region has 14 residues. The CDR3 nucleotides read TGTGCCAGCACCTCCCCCGCTGGAGGAGACGAGCAGTACTTC. Translation: CASTSPAGGDEQYF. Drawing the rest from reference TRBV5-4 and TRBJ2-7, the complete variable domain is ETGVTQSPTHLIKTRGQQVTLRCSSQSGHNTVSWYQQALGQGPQFIFQYYREEENGRGNFPPRFSGLQFPNYSSELNVNALELDDSALYLCASTSPAGGDEQYFGPGTRLTVT.

The chain has TRBV5-4 and TRBJ2-4; D perhaps matches TRBD2 (5 bases). CDR1 and CDR2 (germline): SGHNT, YYREEE (reference sequence). CDR3 length: 14 residues. Trimming took 4 bases from V and 4 from J, leaving 12 bases between them. Here the CDR3 DNA reads TGTGCCAGCAGCCCCCAGCGGCAGAAAAACATTCAGTACTTC. It specifies CASSPQRQKNIQYF.

This CDR3 is CASKGDTQYF. The DNA of the CDR3 is TGCGCCAGCAAGGGGGATACGCAGTATTTT. The rearrangement joins TRBV5-1 to TRBJ2-3; weak D call: TRBD1 (5 bases). The CDR3 runs 10 residues. Germline assignment: CDR1 SGHRS and CDR2 YFSETQ. Trimming removed 6 bases at V and 6 bases at J, with 5 bases between.

V and J are TRBV27 and TRBJ2-3; maybe TRBD1 (6 bases). The germline gives CDR1 MNHEY, CDR2 SMNVEV (reference sequence). This CDR3 is built from 16 residues. The V end lost 2 bases, the J end lost 2 bases, and 14 bases lay between the germline ends. Here the CDR3 reads CASSLGTRQPTDTQYF. CDR3 coding DNA: TGTGCCAGCAGTTTAGGGACACGCCAACCCACAGATACGCAGTATTTT.

The CDR3 bases are TGTGCCAGCAGCCACAGGGTCAATGAGCAGTTCTTC. It specifies CASSHRVNEQFF. The chain uses TRBV27 and TRBJ2-1, with D maybe TRBD1 (6 bases). This CDR3 region has 12 residues. CDR1 and CDR2 from the germline V gene are MNHEY and SMNVEV (reference sequence). Trimming removed 6 bases from V and 6 bases from J, with 9 bases in between.

The V gene is TRBV27, the J gene TRBJ1-2, with no clear D. The CDR3 covers 16 residues. V was cut by 3 bases and J by 4 bases, with 18 bases left in between. Germline V CDR1 and CDR2: MNHEY, SMNVEV (reference sequence). The CDR3 is CASSLDRREFGYGYTF. The CDR3 DNA is TGTGCCAGCAGTTTGGACCGTAGGGAGTTCGGCTATGGCTACACCTTC.

The chain uses TRBV19 and TRBJ1-1, with D hard to call. The CDR3 sequence is 14 residues long. CDR1 and CDR2 (germline): LNHDA, SQIVND (reference sequence). The V and J ends lost 1 base and 7 bases respectively, with 13 bases between them. The CDR3 DNA sequence: TGTGCCAGTAGTATAGCGTCCAGCCAGGATGAAGCTTTCTTT. Protein: CASSIASSQDEAFF.

The rearrangement links TRBV18 to TRBJ2-7, with TRBD1 matching 7 bases. CDR3 size: 15 residues. Germline CDR1 and CDR2: KGHSH and LQKENI. V lost 6 bases, J lost 2 bases, and 10 bases stayed unmatched. The CDR3 nucleotides are TGTGCCAGCTCGCCCGAGACAGGGTTGACCTACGAGCAGTACTTC. It codes for CASSPETGLTYEQYF.

The gene calls are TRBV6-1 and TRBJ2-5; a possible D gene is TRBD1 (6 bases). This CDR3 is built from 13 residues. Germline V CDR1 and CDR2: MNHNS, SASEGT. The germline V and J ends were trimmed by 6 bases and 5 bases, with 13 bases remaining between them. As DNA, the CDR3 is TGTGCCAGCAGGGATACAGGGCTGGAGACCCAGTACTTC. It specifies CASRDTGLETQYF.

The chain combines TRBV28 with TRBJ1-2, with a possible D match to TRBD1 (6 bases). This CDR3 spans 11 amino acids. With 6 bases removed from V and 8 bases from J, the gap between germline ends came to 10 bases. Per germline, CDR1 MDHEN and CDR2 SYDVKM. In nucleotides, the CDR3 is TGTGCCAGCAGCCGAGACAGGGGCTACACCTTC. Residues: CASSRDRGYTF.

This chain uses TRBV9 with TRBJ2-6; D is uncertain. Trimming removed 1 base from V and 2 bases from J, with 7 bases in between. Germline loops: CDR1 SGDLS, CDR2 YYNGEE. The CDR3 sequence is 15 residues long. CDR3 DNA: TGTGCCAGCAGCGTATTACTTACTGGGGCCAACGTCCTGACTTTC. As protein: CASSVLLTGANVLTF.

The chain employs TRBV6-4 and TRBJ2-5, with TRBD2 as a possible D gene (5 bases). In germline, CDR1 is MRHNA, CDR2 SNTAGT. There are 15 residues in the CDR3. V lost 2 bases and J 4 bases, leaving 14 bases between the germline ends. CDR3 nucleotides: TGTGCCAGCAGTGACCCCCTACTAGTTGCAGAGACCCAGTACTTC. Translated: CASSDPLLVAETQYF.

The chain uses TRBV11-3 and TRBJ2-1; the match to TRBD2 covers 7 bases. The germline gives CDR1 SGHNT, CDR2 YENEEA. The CDR3 consists of 15 residues. Trimming cost V 5 bases and J 0 bases; bases outside gene matches: 4. Here the CDR3 reads CASSPGDYSYNEQFF. The CDR3, as DNA: TGTGCCAGCAGCCCGGGGGACTACTCCTACAATGAGCAGTTCTTC.

The rearrangement uses TRBV4-1 and TRBJ1-5, with 12 bases fitting TRBD1. The CDR3 is made up of 16 amino acids. Looked up from germline, CDR1 is MGHRA and CDR2 is YSYEKL. J was trimmed by 7 bases and V by 4 bases; bases with no gene match: 8. CDR3 DNA: TGCGCCAGCAGCCCAGCCCGGGACAGGGGGCACCAGCCCCAGCATTTT. Encoded protein: CASSPARDRGHQPQHF.

The chain uses TRBV5-1 and TRBJ1-2; TRBD1 aligns across 7 bases. The V gene's germline CDR1 is SGHRS and CDR2 YFSETQ. The length of the CDR3 is 15 residues. The trim removed 3 bases at V and 6 bases at J, leaving 11 bases unmatched. In DNA, the CDR3 is TGCGCCAGCAGCTCCGGACAGGCCCGGATGGATGGCTACACCTTC. Translated: CASSSGQARMDGYTF.

The chain recombines TRBV7-7 with TRBJ2-5, with D possibly matching TRBD2 (6 bases). With 5 bases removed from V and 4 bases from J, the gap between germline ends came to 11 bases. Germline V CDR1 and CDR2: SSHAT, FNYEAQ (reference sequence). The CDR3 is 13 amino acids. The CDR3: CASSTRDSETQYF. The CDR3, as DNA: TGTGCCAGCAGCACCCGGGACTCAGAGACCCAGTACTTC.

The V gene is TRBV27, the J gene TRBJ2-6; 7 bases map to TRBD1. The CDR3 covers 17 residues. Germline V gene sequence: CDR1 MNHEY, CDR2 SMNVEV (reference sequence). The junction had 7 bases not matched to a gene; V was cut back by 5 bases and J by 0 bases. Here the CDR3 reads CASSRRDSTSGANVLTF. The CDR3 DNA sequence: TGTGCCAGCAGTCGCCGGGACAGCACCTCTGGGGCCAACGTCCTGACTTTC.

V is TRBV27 and J is TRBJ2-7, with 8 bases identical to TRBD1. Losses at the gene ends were 6 bases for V and 5 bases for J; bases not matched to a gene: 9. Germline V CDR1 and CDR2: MNHEY, SMNVEV (reference sequence). This CDR3 is 14 amino acids long. The CDR3 DNA reads as TGTGCCAGCAGACCCTGGAGGACAGGGAACGAGCAGTACTTC. It encodes CASRPWRTGNEQYF.

The V call is TRBV7-2, the J call TRBJ2-3, with 8 bases that match TRBD2. V was clipped by 5 bases and J by 2 bases; unmatched bases: 9. The CDR3 length is 16 residues. The germline gives CDR1 SGHTA, CDR2 FQGNSA. The DNA of the CDR3 is TGTGCCAGCAGCCCCCGTAGCGGGATACCCACAGATACGCAGTATTTT. Protein sequence: CASSPRSGIPTDTQYF.

The chain combines TRBV12-2 with TRBJ2-1; the D call of TRBD2 is as the table states it, not checked on the DNA. TRBV12-2 is described as a pseudogene. This CDR3 comprises 16 residues. The DNA for the CDR3 is TGTGCAAGTCGCTTACTAGCGGGAGGGGTTTACAATGAGCAGTTCTTC. This sequence encodes CASRLLAGGVYNEQFF.

The chain uses TRBV5-4 and TRBJ2-1; 7 bases are shared with TRBD2. Germline V gives CDR1 SGHNT, CDR2 YYREEE (reference sequence). V lost 0 bases to trimming and J lost 0 bases; unmatched junction nucleotides: 3. The CDR3 is 16 amino acids. CDR3 coding DNA: TGTGCCAGCAGCTTGGCCCGCGGGAGCTCCTACAATGAGCAGTTCTTC. It translates to CASSLARGSSYNEQFF.

This chain connects TRBV5-4 to TRBJ1-1, with D possibly matching TRBD1 (5 bases). Deletions cut 4 bases from V and 7 bases from J, with 17 bases between. CDR1 SGHNT and CDR2 YYREEE come from the germline V gene (reference sequence). CDR3 length: 14 amino acids. This CDR3 reads CASSRRGGEGEAFF. DNA for the CDR3: TGTGCCAGCAGCCGACGCGGGGGAGAAGGTGAAGCTTTCTTT.

The V gene is TRBV6-1, the J gene TRBJ1-1; D might be TRBD1 (6 bases). The germline CDR1 and CDR2 sequences are MNHNS and SASEGT. V lost 6 bases and J 0 bases, leaving 11 bases between the germline ends. There are 14 residues in the CDR3. The CDR3 coding sequence is TGTGCCAGCAGCCCACAGGGAATGAACACTGAAGCTTTCTTT. Its translation is CASSPQGMNTEAFF.